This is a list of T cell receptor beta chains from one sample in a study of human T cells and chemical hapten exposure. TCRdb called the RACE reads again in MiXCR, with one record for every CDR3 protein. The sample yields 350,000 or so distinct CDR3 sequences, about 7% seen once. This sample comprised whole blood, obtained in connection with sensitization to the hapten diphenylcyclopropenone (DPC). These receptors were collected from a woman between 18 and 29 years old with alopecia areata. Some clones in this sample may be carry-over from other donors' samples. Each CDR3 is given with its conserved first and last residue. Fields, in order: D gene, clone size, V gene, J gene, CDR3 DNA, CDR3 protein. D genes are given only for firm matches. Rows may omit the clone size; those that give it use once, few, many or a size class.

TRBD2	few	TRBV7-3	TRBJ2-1	TGTGCCAGCAGCTTAAGGGCCCCCGGGTTTAGCGGGGATAATGAGCAGTTCTTC	CASSLRAPGFSGDNEQFF
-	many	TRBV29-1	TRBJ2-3	TGCAGCGTTGGGTACAGGGCTGCAGATACGCAGTATTTT	CSVGYRAADTQYF
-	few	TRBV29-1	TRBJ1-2	TGCAGCGTTGAGTTCAGGAACTATGGCTACACCTTC	CSVEFRNYGYTF
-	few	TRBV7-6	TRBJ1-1	TGTGCCAGCAGCTTAGTAGAACAGGGAGGCGCTTTCTTT	CASSLVEQGGAFF
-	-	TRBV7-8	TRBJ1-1	TGTGCCAGCAGCTCGGCCCCGAGGTCGCGAAACACTGAAGCTTTCTTT	CASSSAPRSRNTEAFF
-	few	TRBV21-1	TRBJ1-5	TGTGCCAGCAGCAGCCGGACAGTTGATAGCAATCAGCCCCAGCATTTT	CASSSRTVDSNQPQHF
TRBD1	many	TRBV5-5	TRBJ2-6	TGTGCCAGCAGCTTCTTGACAGGGGCCAGCTCTGGGGCCAACGTCCTGACTTTC	CASSFLTGASSGANVLTF
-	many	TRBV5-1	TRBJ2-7	TGCGCCAGTTACCCGGACAGTGCCACCTACGAGCAGTACTTC	CASYPDSATYEQYF
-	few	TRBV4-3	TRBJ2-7	TGCGCCAGCAGCCAAGGGGAGGATACAGCCTACGAGCAGTACTTC	CASSQGEDTAYEQYF
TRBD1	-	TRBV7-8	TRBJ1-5	TGTGCCAGCAGCTTAGGGAGACAGGGCCATCAGCCCCAGCATTTT	CASSLGRQGHQPQHF
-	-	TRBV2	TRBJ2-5	TGTGCCACCCTAAACTCGGGACAAGAGACCCAGTACTTC	CATLNSGQETQYF
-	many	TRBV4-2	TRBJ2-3	TGTGCCAGCGCGGGGGAGGGGGACGCAGATACGCAGTATTTT	CASAGEGDADTQYF
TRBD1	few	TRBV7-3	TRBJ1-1	TGTGCCAGCAGCTACGGGACAGGGTCCACTGAAGCTTTCTTT	CASSYGTGSTEAFF
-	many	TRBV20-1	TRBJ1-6	TGCAGTGCTAGGTGGCATTATAATTCACCCCTCCACTTT	CSARWHYNSPLHF
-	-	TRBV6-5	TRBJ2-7	TGTGCCAGCAGTCGCACCGGGCCGGTACACAGCTACGAGCAGTACTTC	CASSRTGPVHSYEQYF
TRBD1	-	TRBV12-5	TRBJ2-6	TGTGCTAGTGGTTCGGGACAGGGGTACTCTGGGGCCAACGTCCTGACTTTC	CASGSGQGYSGANVLTF
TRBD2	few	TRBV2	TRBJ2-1	TGTGCCAGCAGTGAAGTAGCGGGGGCGGGTGAGCAGTTCTTC	CASSEVAGAGEQFF
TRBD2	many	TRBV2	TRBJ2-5	TGTGCCAGCAGTGATAAAGCGGGGAGAGGGGAGACCCAGTACTTC	CASSDKAGRGETQYF
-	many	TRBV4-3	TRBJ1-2	TGCGCCAGCAGCTCCCAGACACTAACTAACTATGGCTACACCTTC	CASSSQTLTNYGYTF
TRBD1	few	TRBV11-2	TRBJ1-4	TGTGCCAGCAGCTCCGGATACAGGGGGCGAAGTGAAAAACTGTTTTTT	CASSSGYRGRSEKLFF
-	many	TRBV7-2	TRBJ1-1	TGTGCCAGCAGCTTTTCAGGTTTGGTCTCTGAAGCTTTCTTT	CASSFSGLVSEAFF
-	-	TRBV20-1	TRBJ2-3	TGCAGTGCTAGATCCCATAGCACAGATACGCAGTATTTT	CSARSHSTDTQYF
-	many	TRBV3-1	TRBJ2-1	TGTGCCAGCAGCCAGCCGTTATACAATGAGCAGTTCTTC	CASSQPLYNEQFF
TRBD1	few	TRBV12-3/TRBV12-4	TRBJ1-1	TGTGCCAGCAGTCCTACCGACAGGGTGGAAACTGAAGCTTTCTTT	CASSPTDRVETEAFF
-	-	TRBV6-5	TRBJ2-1	TGTGCCAGCAGTTACCGCTCGACAGGCCTAAATGAGCAGTTCTTC	CASSYRSTGLNEQFF
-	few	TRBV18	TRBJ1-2	TGTGCCAGCTCACCGGACAGTGGTGGCTACACCTTC	CASSPDSGGYTF
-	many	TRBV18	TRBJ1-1	TGTGCCAGCTCACTATGGACAGACATGAACACTGAAGCTTTCTTT	CASSLWTDMNTEAFF
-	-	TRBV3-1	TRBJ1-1	TGTGCCAGCAGCCAAGCTGCGATGGCCCCTGAAGCTTTCTTT	CASSQAAMAPEAFF
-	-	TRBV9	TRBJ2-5	TGTGCCAGCAGCGTAGAACCGATAGAGACCCAGTACTTC	CASSVEPIETQYF
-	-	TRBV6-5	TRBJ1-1	TGTGCCAGCAGCCGGGGTCCAGGGGAGAGCGTTGGCACTGAAGCTTTCTTT	CASSRGPGESVGTEAFF
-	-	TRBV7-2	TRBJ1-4	TGTGCCAGCAGCCCGATTCTAGATTCAACTAATGAAAAACTGTTTTTT	CASSPILDSTNEKLFF
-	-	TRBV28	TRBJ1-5	TGTGCCAGCAGTCACGACAGACAGCCCCAGCATTTT	CASSHDRQPQHF
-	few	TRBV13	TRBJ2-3	TGTGCCAGCAGCTTAAAGGGATTTGGGGGTCCCTTGGGAGATACGCAGTATTTT	CASSLKGFGGPLGDTQYF